A single sample is the source of the 12 T cell receptor beta chains below, sequenced in a study of blood T cells in healthy people across ages. Using a J-beta primer mix together with a sample-barcoded 5' primer, a second PCR was run for roughly 6 to 12 cycles. MiXCR, run by TCRdb on the 5' RACE reads, gives a single entry per CDR3 protein. The data show about 800,000 distinct CDR3 sequences, about three fifths seen once. The sample was blood. These receptors all stem from a young man in good health.

The rearrangement links TRBV9 to TRBJ2-5, with D perhaps matching TRBD1 (5 bases). The V gene lost 3 bases and the J gene lost 5 bases, with 14 bases spanning the gap. The CDR3 is 14 residues long. Germline CDR1 and CDR2: SGDLS and YYNGEE. The CDR3 is CASSATGLEETQYF. In DNA, the CDR3 is TGTGCCAGCAGCGCCACAGGATTGGAGGAGACCCAGTACTTC. The whole variable domain, filled in from reference TRBV9 and TRBJ2-5, reads DSGVTQTPKHLITATGQRVTLRCSPRSGDLSVYWYQQSLDQGLQFLIQYYNGEERAKGNILERFSAQQFPDLHSELNLSSLELGDSALYFCASSATGLEETQYFGPGTRLLVL.

This clonotype appeared a few times. V and J are TRBV27 and TRBJ2-3, with D perhaps being TRBD1 or TRBD2 (5 bases each). This CDR3 is built from 16 residues. Trimming left V 4 bases short and J 8 bases short, with 22 bases between. Per germline, CDR1 MNHEY and CDR2 SMNVEV (reference sequence). The CDR3 sequence is CASSSLPGPSRGTQYF. The CDR3 DNA follows: TGTGCCAGCAGTTCTCTACCGGGACCCTCTCGGGGTACGCAGTATTTT.

The chain has TRBV7-2 and TRBJ2-1, with D unclear. This CDR3 spans 15 amino acids. From germline, CDR1 is SGHTA and CDR2 FQGNSA. Between the trimmed V and J ends, which lost 3 bases and 1 base, there was a span of 10 bases. CDR3 nucleotides: TGTGCCAGCAGCTTGGCGATAGGGTCCTACAATGAGCAGTTCTTC. Protein sequence: CASSLAIGSYNEQFF.

CDR3 in amino acids: CASSLLRASGETQYF. The CDR3 bases are TGTGCCAGCAGTTTATTAAGGGCTAGCGGGGAGACCCAGTACTTC. V gene TRBV28 combines with J gene TRBJ2-5, with TRBD2 identical over 8 bases. V dropped 1 base and J dropped 5; count of bases not matched to a gene: 6. Germline CDR1 and CDR2: MDHEN and SYDVKM. There are 15 residues in the CDR3. The whole variable domain, filled in from reference TRBV28 and TRBJ2-5, reads DVKVTQSSRYLVKRTGEKVFLECVQDMDHENMFWYRQDPGLGLRLIYFSYDVKMKEKGDIPEGYSVSREKKERFSLILESASTNQTSMYLCASSLLRASGETQYFGPGTRLLVL.

Only a few counts were recorded for this clonotype. The rearrangement links TRBV29-1 to TRBJ2-7; D perhaps matches TRBD2 (6 bases). The CDR3 spans 12 residues. Per germline, CDR1 SQVTM and CDR2 ANQGSEA. V lost 1 base and J lost 2, with 6 bases in between. The CDR3 bases are TGCAGCGTTGAAGGCGGGACCTACGAGCAGTACTTC. Translating gives CSVEGGTYEQYF.

V is TRBV7-2 and J is TRBJ2-3; TRBD2 is a possible D gene (5 bases). The germline V gene encodes CDR1 SGHTA and CDR2 FQGNSA. Trimming shortened V by 5 bases and J by 2 bases, and 11 bases separated the two germline ends. The CDR3 totals 14 residues. As DNA, the CDR3 is TGTGCCAGCAGCCCCTCGCGGGCCACAGATACGCAGTATTTT. Translating gives CASSPSRATDTQYF.

The gene calls are TRBV6-6 and TRBJ2-7; 7 bases map to TRBD1. V gave up 0 bases and J gave up 6 bases; unmatched junction bases: 2. This CDR3 comprises 13 residues. Germline CDR1 MNHNY, CDR2 SVGAGI (reference sequence). The CDR3 region is CASSYSTGREQYF. Here the CDR3 DNA reads TGTGCCAGCAGTTACTCGACAGGGCGCGAGCAGTACTTC.

The rearrangement uses TRBV7-9 and TRBJ2-1; 7 bases align to TRBD2. CDR3 length: 11 residues. In germline, CDR1 is SEHNR, CDR2 FQNEAQ (reference sequence). The V and J ends lost 10 bases and 10 bases, in that order; junction bases with no gene match: 7. The CDR3 sequence is CAKQKGGEQFF. As DNA, the CDR3 is TGTGCCAAGCAGAAGGGAGGGGAGCAGTTCTTC.

This clonotype has just a few counts. The V call is TRBV11-2, the J call TRBJ1-2; possibly TRBD1 for D (5 bases). The CDR3 contains 14 residues. Germline values: CDR1 SGHAT, CDR2 FQNNGV. V was clipped by 5 bases and J by 8 bases, with 18 bases between them. CDR3: CASSGGVTFLGYTF. The CDR3 DNA sequence: TGTGCCAGCAGCGGGGGGGTAACCTTTTTGGGCTACACCTTC. The complete variable domain, with remaining parts taken from reference TRBV11-2 and TRBJ1-2, reads EAGVAQSPRYKIIEKRQSVAFWCNPISGHATLYWYQQILGQGPKLLIQFQNNGVVDDSQLPKDRFSAERLKGVDSTLKIQPAKLEDSAVYLCASSGGVTFLGYTFGSGTRLTVV.

The chain is built from TRBV11-2 and TRBJ2-5; D is perhaps TRBD1 or TRBD2 (5 bases each). Between the trimmed V and J ends, which lost 2 bases and 10 bases, there was a span of 11 bases. CDR3 length equals 12 residues. The germline V gene encodes CDR1 SGHAT and CDR2 FQNNGV. CDR3 amino acids: CASSLIGDRQYF. CDR3 bases: TGTGCCAGCAGCTTAATCGGGGACCGCCAGTACTTC.

The V gene is TRBV15, the J gene TRBJ1-4; no definite D call. The CDR3 is 15 amino acids. Germline CDR1 and CDR2: LNHNV and YYDKDF (reference sequence). The V gene lost 0 bases and the J gene lost 8 bases, with 13 bases spanning the gap. Here the CDR3 DNA reads TGTGCCACCAGCAGAGACCGGGGAGGTCGGGAAAAACTGTTTTTT. It is translated as CATSRDRGGREKLFF.

A word on this clonotype: One junction end does not reproduce the germline sequence, and a read error may be involved. This sequence joins TRBV20-1 and TRBJ1-4; 8 nucleotides match TRBD1. The CDR3 length is 14 residues. Germline CDR1 DFQATT, CDR2 SNEGSKA (reference sequence). The CDR3 region has the DNA TGTAGTGCTAGAGATGGGCAGGGGGCTGAAAAACTGTTTTTT. This sequence encodes CSARDGQGAEKLFF.